This T cell receptor (beta chain) comes out of a study of blood T cell repertoires in COVID-19. TCRdb keeps only in-frame clones here, not all; method: immunoSEQ multiplex PCR. The sample has some 150,000 clones, roughly 90% seen once. A single count supports this clone. CDR3 length: 15 amino acids. Trimming took 5 bases from V and 5 from J, leaving 15 bases between them. Germline loops: CDR1 SGHTA, CDR2 FQGNSA. Sequencing was performed on peripheral blood. This TCR was recovered from an older woman with COVID-19, enrolled during active disease. This chain links TRBV7-2 with TRBJ1-4; D is unclear. CDR3 bases: TGTGCCAGCAGCACCCAGAGTGGAGGCAATGAAAAACTGTTTTTT. Its protein product is CASSTQSGGNEKLFF.